This entry is about one TCR beta chain. The antigen remains undetermined. The DNA ends 3 residues before the CDR3 does, and the rest of the CDR3 is filled in from the germline J gene. Profiling relied on immunoSEQ multiplex PCR, and the TCRdb table lists in-frame clones only, not all of them. The sample includes about 12,000 clones, none of them occurring once. Germline V gene data show CDR1 as SGHRS and CDR2 as YFSETQ. Trimming removed 0 bases from V and 0 bases from J, with 4 bases in between. The CDR3 contains 13 residues. All CVID subjects were on immunoglobulin replacement for at least one year. The data belong to a study of T cell clonality in common variable immunodeficiency. The study's findings and limits: Fewer deletions and N-nucleotide insertions were reportedly seen in common variable immunodeficiency TCR beta sequences.

This sequence was found in a human donor with common variable immunodeficiency. The chain recombines TRBV5-1 with TRBJ2-7; D is unclear. Sequenced material: peripheral blood mononuclear cells. CDR3 in amino acids: CASSLASSYEQYF. CDR3 DNA (partial): TGCGCCAGCAGCTTGGCCAGCTCCTACGAG.